This entry lists 29 T cell receptor beta chains sequenced from one sample in a study of T-cell reconstitution after alpha-beta-depleted transplantation in children. Preparation of the TCRbeta library involved a method that used unique molecular identifiers. TCRdb independently ran MiXCR on the PCR reads; one entry per CDR3 protein. This table holds about 610,000 distinct CDR3 sequences, over 9.5% found once. The sample was PBMCs from the stem cell graft donor, taken from the stem cell graft. The receptors shown here come from a human donor who donated a stem cell graft to a child with acute myeloid leukemia.

This clonotype was recorded many times. The V and J genes are TRBV20-1 and TRBJ2-1; tentatively, D is TRBD1 or TRBD2 (5 bases each). The CDR3 totals 15 residues. The V gene lost 3 bases and the J gene lost 0 bases, with 12 bases spanning the gap. The germline CDR1 and CDR2 sequences are DFQATT and SNEGSKA (reference sequence). CDR3 bases: TGCAGTGCTAGGGGGCTAGCCCTCTCCTACAATGAGCAGTTCTTC. This translates into CSARGLALSYNEQFF.

This chain joins TRBV20-1 and TRBJ2-1; D not resolved. CDR1 and CDR2 (germline): DFQATT, SNEGSKA (reference sequence). The CDR3 runs to 15 residues. Trimming removed 0 bases at V and 0 bases at J, with 9 bases between. CDR3 amino acids: CSARESASSYNEQFF. DNA of the CDR3: TGCAGTGCTAGAGAGAGCGCTAGCTCCTACAATGAGCAGTTCTTC.

The rearrangement joins TRBV5-1 to TRBJ2-5; TRBD1 aligns across 7 bases. The CDR3 has 16 residues. Trimming at V came to 1 base and at J to 4 bases, leaving 10 bases not matched to a gene. Germline assignment: CDR1 SGHRS and CDR2 YFSETQ. DNA of the CDR3: TGCGCCAGCAGCTTGAGGCTCAGGGGGTCGGGAGAGACCCAGTACTTC. This encodes CASSLRLRGSGETQYF.

The chain links TRBV29-1 to TRBJ2-1; 9 bases line up with TRBD2. The CDR3 runs 17 residues. CDR1 and CDR2 (germline): SQVTM, ANQGSEA. V dropped 6 bases and J dropped 4; count of bases not matched to a gene: 16. CDR3 loop: CSVWGTSTGSGYNEQFF. DNA for the CDR3: TGCAGCGTCTGGGGGACTAGCACTGGTTCCGGTTACAATGAGCAGTTCTTC.

This clonotype has more than one count but fewer than ten. J is TRBJ2-3 and V is TRBV10-3; possibly TRBD2 for D (6 bases). CDR1 and CDR2 (germline): ENHRY, SYGVKD. V was cut by 0 bases and J by 10 bases, with 20 bases left in between. CDR3 length equals 16 residues. This CDR3 reads CAISESTGTSSRAQYF. The CDR3 DNA reads TGTGCCATCAGTGAGTCCACGGGGACTTCCTCGAGGGCGCAGTATTTT.

This clonotype was seen more than once but under ten times. The chain has TRBV14 and TRBJ2-7; D may match TRBD1 or TRBD2 (5 bases each). V was clipped by 3 bases and J by 0 bases, with 9 bases between them. The CDR3 totals 14 residues. Looked up from germline, CDR1 is SGHDN and CDR2 is FVKESK. Written as DNA, the CDR3 is TGTGCCAGCAGCCACTGGGACGTCTCCTACGAGCAGTACTTC. Its translation: CASSHWDVSYEQYF.

This clonotype was recorded many times. The chain recombines TRBV20-1 with TRBJ1-1; 7 bases align to TRBD1. V was clipped by 5 bases and J by 5 bases; unmatched bases: 11. The CDR3 sequence is 14 residues long. CDR1 is DFQATT and CDR2 is SNEGSKA in the germline V gene (reference sequence). CDR3 nucleotide sequence: TGCAGTGCTCCTAAAGACAGGGTGGGTACTGAAGCTTTCTTT. This sequence encodes CSAPKDRVGTEAFF.

This clonotype was seen a few times. J is TRBJ1-5 and V is TRBV7-9; D gene ambiguous. Trimming shortened V by 2 bases and J by 3 bases, and 11 bases separated the two germline ends. The CDR3 has 15 residues. CDR1 SEHNR and CDR2 FQNEAQ come from the germline V gene (reference sequence). Here the CDR3 reads CASSLITDDNQPQHF. The CDR3 region has the DNA TGTGCCAGCAGCTTAATCACGGATGACAATCAGCCCCAGCATTTT.

This clonotype was found many times. The V and J genes are TRBV20-1 and TRBJ2-3; perhaps TRBD2 as D (5 bases). CDR1 and CDR2 from the germline V gene are DFQATT and SNEGSKA (reference sequence). Trimming left V 6 bases short and J 4 bases short, with 14 bases between. The CDR3 runs 13 residues. The chain's CDR3 is CSATGGSADTQYF. The CDR3 DNA reads TGCAGTGCGACCGGTGGGAGTGCAGATACGCAGTATTTT.

This clonotype was detected ten times or more. The V gene is TRBV12-3 or TRBV12-4, the J gene TRBJ2-2, with D possibly being TRBD2 (6 bases). V lost 3 bases to trimming and J lost 4 bases, with 9 bases between them. The CDR3 is 14 amino acids. The CDR3 nucleotides are TGTGCCAGCAGTTTGGTGGGGGGCACCGGGGAGCTGTTTTTT. Protein product: CASSLVGGTGELFF.

V gene TRBV9 combines with J gene TRBJ2-2; D uncertain. CDR1 and CDR2 (germline): SGDLS, YYNGEE. This CDR3 has 14 amino acids. V was clipped by 3 bases and J by 5 bases, with 11 bases between them. The CDR3 protein is CASSASPGTGELFF. CDR3 nucleotides: TGTGCCAGCAGCGCGTCTCCCGGAACCGGGGAGCTGTTTTTT.

In its sample, this clonotype was seen many times. The chain employs TRBV14 and TRBJ2-7; no clear D gene. V lost 5 bases to trimming and J lost 6 bases, with 20 bases between them. This CDR3 has 15 amino acids. Germline assignment: CDR1 SGHDN and CDR2 FVKESK. CDR3 sequence: CASSSRSIRTGEQYF. In DNA, the CDR3 is TGTGCCAGCAGCTCAAGATCGATTAGGACGGGCGAGCAGTACTTC.

This clonotype occurred a few times. The chain is built from TRBV29-1 and TRBJ2-2, with a possible D match to TRBD1 (5 bases). Per the germline V gene, CDR1 is SQVTM and CDR2 is ANQGSEA. The CDR3 covers 13 residues. Trimming took 4 bases from V and 4 from J, leaving 10 bases between them. DNA for the CDR3: TGCAGCGTTGCAGGGATAGGCACCGGGGAGCTGTTTTTT. Protein sequence: CSVAGIGTGELFF.

Only a few counts were recorded for this clonotype. CDR3 bases: TGTGCCAGCAGCCGCGCCTCCGGGACTAGCCAGGGCGAGCAGTACTTC. Translation: CASSRASGTSQGEQYF. The chain combines TRBV3-1 with TRBJ2-7; 9 bases line up with TRBD2. From germline, CDR1 is LGHDT and CDR2 YNNKEL (reference sequence). The CDR3 length is 16 residues. V lost 4 bases, J lost 6 bases, and 13 bases stayed unmatched.

The chain links TRBV6-5 to TRBJ2-1, with 9 bases that match TRBD2. J gave up 6 bases and V 4 bases, and 4 bases lay outside the gene matches. Germline V gene data show CDR1 as MNHEY and CDR2 as SVGAGI. The CDR3 loop spans 14 amino acids. The CDR3 loop reads CASSFSGRGNEQFF. In nucleotides, the CDR3 is TGTGCCAGCAGTTTTAGCGGGAGAGGCAATGAGCAGTTCTTC.

This clonotype was seen many times. V gene TRBV12-3 or TRBV12-4 combines with J gene TRBJ1-2, with D tentatively TRBD1 (6 bases). The length of the CDR3 is 13 residues. Trimming left V 4 bases short and J 4 bases short, with 10 bases between. The CDR3, as DNA: TGTGCCAGCAGTTCCGGGACACCCTATGGCTACACCTTC. This sequence encodes CASSSGTPYGYTF.

This clonotype showed up many times. The V call is TRBV24-1, the J call TRBJ2-2, with 8 positions matching TRBD2. After removal of 0 bases from V and 2 bases from J, the junction contained 4 bases not matched to a gene. CDR1 and CDR2 from the germline V gene are KGHDR and SFDVKD. The CDR3 spans 17 residues. CDR3 bases: TGTGCCACCAGTGATTTGGGCGGGAGGTCCAACACCGGGGAGCTGTTTTTT. It encodes CATSDLGGRSNTGELFF.

Ten or more counts support this clonotype. The rearrangement links TRBV12-3 or TRBV12-4 to TRBJ2-7; no clear D gene. CDR3 size: 12 residues. The germline V and J ends were trimmed by 7 bases and 4 bases, with 11 bases remaining between them. The CDR3: CASKPDGYEQYF. In DNA, the CDR3 is TGTGCCAGCAAGCCGGATGGGTACGAGCAGTACTTC.

The chain combines TRBV7-9 with TRBJ1-1; D remains ambiguous. Trimming took off 4 bases at V and 0 bases at J, with 9 bases between the two ends. CDR1 SEHNR and CDR2 FQNEAQ come from the germline V gene (reference sequence). The CDR3 loop spans 14 amino acids. The CDR3 nucleotides read TGTGCCAGCAGCTCAGACACCCTGAACACTGAAGCTTTCTTT. It specifies CASSSDTLNTEAFF.

The rearrangement uses TRBV6-2 or TRBV6-3 and TRBJ2-5, with 8 bases identical to TRBD1. Trimming cost V 8 bases and J 6 bases; bases outside gene matches: 5. The CDR3 extends over 12 amino acids. CDR1 MNHEY and CDR2 SVGEGT come from the germline V gene. CDR3 DNA: TGTGCCAGCGGGGACAGGTCCAAGACCCAGTACTTC. Protein product: CASGDRSKTQYF.

This clonotype appeared once. The chain is built from TRBV12-3 or TRBV12-4 and TRBJ2-1, with 10 bases aligning to TRBD2. J gave up 6 bases and V 3 bases, and 5 bases lay outside the gene matches. This CDR3 comprises 15 residues. The CDR3 loop is CASSFWLAGANEQFF. For the CDR3, the DNA is TGTGCCAGCAGTTTTTGGCTAGCGGGAGCCAATGAGCAGTTCTTC.

This clonotype was observed a few times. The chain has TRBV20-1 and TRBJ2-7; D remains unclear. The CDR3 runs 12 residues. From germline, CDR1 is DFQATT and CDR2 SNEGSKA (reference sequence). The V and J ends lost 0 bases and 6 bases respectively, with 9 bases between them. The CDR3 sequence is CSARDPPSEQYF. The CDR3 region has the DNA TGCAGTGCTAGAGATCCCCCGAGCGAGCAGTACTTC.

This clonotype was observed a few times. The V and J genes are TRBV20-1 and TRBJ2-3; D unclear. CDR1 is DFQATT, CDR2 SNEGSKA, per germline (reference sequence). Trimming took 1 base from V and 0 from J, leaving 14 bases between them. This CDR3 contains 16 residues. This CDR3 reads CSARGNGIGSTDTQYF. The CDR3 DNA reads as TGCAGTGCTAGAGGCAACGGCATCGGGAGCACAGATACGCAGTATTTT.

V and J are TRBV9 and TRBJ2-1, with D possibly being TRBD2 (6 bases). This CDR3 comprises 16 residues. CDR1 SGDLS and CDR2 YYNGEE come from the germline V gene. V dropped 3 bases and J dropped 4 bases, with 17 bases sitting between them. CDR3 in DNA: TGTGCCAGCAGCGCCCCTACGGGAGTGGGGTACAATGAGCAGTTCTTC. Amino acid sequence: CASSAPTGVGYNEQFF.

CDR3 DNA sequence: TGCAGCGCCCAGCCGGGACAGAGTAATGAAAAACTGTTTTTT. It codes for CSAQPGQSNEKLFF. The rearrangement joins TRBV29-1 to TRBJ1-4; the match to TRBD1 covers 7 bases. CDR1 is SQVTM, CDR2 ANQGSEA, per germline. This CDR3 comprises 14 residues. V trimming: 7 bases; J trimming: 4 bases; junction bases outside the gene matches: 9.

This clonotype was counted a few times. The chain uses TRBV29-1 and TRBJ1-2; D gene uncertain. The V and J ends lost 4 bases and 0 bases respectively, with 12 bases between them. This CDR3 spans 14 amino acids. The germline V gene encodes CDR1 SQVTM and CDR2 ANQGSEA. The CDR3 protein is CSVGPRQANYGYTF. The CDR3 coding sequence is TGCAGCGTTGGGCCACGGCAAGCTAACTATGGCTACACCTTC.

The genes are TRBV7-9 and TRBJ2-3; no definite D call. The V and J ends lost 0 bases and 4 bases respectively, with 11 bases between them. Germline lookup yields CDR1 SEHNR and CDR2 FQNEAQ (reference sequence). The CDR3 totals 15 residues. CDR3 coding DNA: TGTGCCAGCAGCTTAGCGCAAGGGAAGGCAGATACGCAGTATTTT. It codes for CASSLAQGKADTQYF. The full variable domain, rest sourced from reference TRBV7-9 and TRBJ2-3, is DTGVSQNPRHKITKRGQNVTFRCDPISEHNRLYWYRQTLGQGPEFLTYFQNEAQLEKSRLLSDRFSAERPKGSFSTLEIQRTEQGDSAMYLCASSLAQGKADTQYFGPGTRLTVL.

This clonotype was detected a few times. The CDR3 region is CASSLQGSVKPQHF. The CDR3 DNA reads as TGTGCCAGCAGCCTACAGGGGTCTGTGAAGCCCCAGCATTTT. The rearrangement links TRBV12-3 or TRBV12-4 to TRBJ1-5, with 7 nucleotides matching TRBD1. CDR3 length: 14 residues. Trimming at V came to 6 bases and at J to 8 bases, leaving 10 bases not matched to a gene.

This clonotype was recorded at least ten times. J is TRBJ1-1 and V is TRBV4-3; 7 positions agree with TRBD1. Germline CDR1 reads LGHNA; CDR2 reads YSLEER. Trimming took 1 base from V and 1 from J; bases not matched to a gene: 6. CDR3 length: 16 residues. The CDR3 here is CASSQGPGGPNTEAFF. CDR3 bases: TGCGCCAGCAGCCAAGGTCCAGGGGGACCGAACACTGAAGCTTTCTTT.